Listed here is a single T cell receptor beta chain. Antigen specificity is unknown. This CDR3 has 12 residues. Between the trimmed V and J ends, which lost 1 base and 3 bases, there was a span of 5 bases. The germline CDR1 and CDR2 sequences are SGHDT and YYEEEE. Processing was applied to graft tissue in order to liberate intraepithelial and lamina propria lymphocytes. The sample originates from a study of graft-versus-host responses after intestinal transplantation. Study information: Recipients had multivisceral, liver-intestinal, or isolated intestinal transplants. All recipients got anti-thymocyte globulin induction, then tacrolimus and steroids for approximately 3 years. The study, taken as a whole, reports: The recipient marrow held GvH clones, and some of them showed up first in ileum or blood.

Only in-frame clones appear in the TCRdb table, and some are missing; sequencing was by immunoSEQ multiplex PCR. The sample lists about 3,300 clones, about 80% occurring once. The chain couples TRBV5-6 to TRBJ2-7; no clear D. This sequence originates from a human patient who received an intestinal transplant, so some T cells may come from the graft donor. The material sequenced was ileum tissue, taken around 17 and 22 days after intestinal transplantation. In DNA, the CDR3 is TGTGCCAGCAGCTTGTCCGGCTACGAGCAGTACTTC. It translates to CASSLSGYEQYF.